The clone carrying this TCR beta chain came up many times. The V and J ends lost 7 bases and 0 bases respectively, with 9 bases between them. Germline V CDR1 and CDR2: MNHEY, SVGAGI. The CDR3 runs to 13 residues. Using RNA transcripts as the source, TCR beta CDR3 regions were amplified. A set of HTBI primers served as the primers for a first-round RT-PCR of the TCR CDR3. TCRdb reprocessed the multiplex PCR reads with MiXCR, giving one entry per CDR3 protein. The sample includes hundreds of thousands of distinct CDR3 sequences, 30% to 40% of them seen just once. The data are from a study of T cells in Graves' hyperthyroidism and ophthalmopathy.

The sequencing sample was made of blood. This chain links TRBV6-5 with TRBJ1-1; D remains ambiguous. The receptor's source is a woman aged 40 to 50 with Graves' hyperthyroidism. CDR3 in amino acids: CASTQYMNTEAFF. For the CDR3, the DNA is TGTGCCAGCACCCAGTATATGAACACTGAAGCTTTCTTT.